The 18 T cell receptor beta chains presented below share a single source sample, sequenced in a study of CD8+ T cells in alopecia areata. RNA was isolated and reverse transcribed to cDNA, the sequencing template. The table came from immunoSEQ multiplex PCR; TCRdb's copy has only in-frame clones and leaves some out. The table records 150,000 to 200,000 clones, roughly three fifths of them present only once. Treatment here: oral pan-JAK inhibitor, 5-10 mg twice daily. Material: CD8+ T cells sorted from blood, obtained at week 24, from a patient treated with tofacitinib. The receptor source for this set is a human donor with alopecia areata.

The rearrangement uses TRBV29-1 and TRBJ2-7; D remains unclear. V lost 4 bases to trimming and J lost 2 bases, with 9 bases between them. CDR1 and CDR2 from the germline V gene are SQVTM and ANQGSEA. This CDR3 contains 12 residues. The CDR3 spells CSVGGITYEQYF. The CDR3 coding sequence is TGCAGCGTTGGTGGCATAACCTACGAGCAGTACTTC.

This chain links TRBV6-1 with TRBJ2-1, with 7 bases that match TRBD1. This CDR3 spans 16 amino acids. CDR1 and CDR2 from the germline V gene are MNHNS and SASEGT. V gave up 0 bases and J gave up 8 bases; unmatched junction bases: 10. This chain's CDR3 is CASSEAQGVHHDEQFF. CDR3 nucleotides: TGTGCCAGCAGTGAAGCGCAGGGGGTCCACCACGATGAGCAGTTCTTC.

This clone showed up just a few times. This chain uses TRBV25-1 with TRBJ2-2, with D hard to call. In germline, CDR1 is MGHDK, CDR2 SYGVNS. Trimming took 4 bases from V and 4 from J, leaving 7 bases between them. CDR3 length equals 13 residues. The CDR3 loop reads CASSADFTGELFF. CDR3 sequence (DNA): TGTGCCAGCAGTGCTGACTTCACCGGGGAGCTGTTTTTT.

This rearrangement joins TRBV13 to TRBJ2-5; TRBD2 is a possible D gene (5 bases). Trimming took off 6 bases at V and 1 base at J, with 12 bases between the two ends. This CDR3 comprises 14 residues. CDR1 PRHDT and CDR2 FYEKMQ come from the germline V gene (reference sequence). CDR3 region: CASRYAGVQETQYF. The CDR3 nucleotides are TGTGCCAGCAGATACGCCGGGGTCCAAGAGACCCAGTACTTC.

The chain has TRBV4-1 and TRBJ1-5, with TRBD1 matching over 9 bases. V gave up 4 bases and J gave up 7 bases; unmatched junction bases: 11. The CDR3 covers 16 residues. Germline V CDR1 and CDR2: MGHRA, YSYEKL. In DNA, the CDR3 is TGCGCCAGCAGCCGGATCCACGGGACAGGGAACCAGCCCCAGCATTTT. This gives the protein CASSRIHGTGNQPQHF.

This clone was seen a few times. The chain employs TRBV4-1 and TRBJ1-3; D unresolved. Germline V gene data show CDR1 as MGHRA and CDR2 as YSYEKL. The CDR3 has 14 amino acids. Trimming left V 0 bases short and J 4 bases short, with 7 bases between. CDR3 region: CASSQDTAGNTIYF. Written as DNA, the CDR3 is TGCGCCAGCAGCCAAGACACAGCGGGAAACACCATATATTTT.

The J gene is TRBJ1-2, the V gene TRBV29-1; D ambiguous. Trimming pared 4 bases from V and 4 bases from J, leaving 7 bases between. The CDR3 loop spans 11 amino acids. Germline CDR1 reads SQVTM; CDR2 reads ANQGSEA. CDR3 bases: TGCAGCGTTGCTGAAGGCTATGGCTACACCTTC. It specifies CSVAEGYGYTF.

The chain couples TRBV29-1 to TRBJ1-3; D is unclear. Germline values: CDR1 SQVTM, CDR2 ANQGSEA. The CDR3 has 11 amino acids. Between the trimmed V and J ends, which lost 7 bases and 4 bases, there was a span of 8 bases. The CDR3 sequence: CSARQGNTIYF. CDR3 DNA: TGCAGCGCCCGCCAGGGAAACACCATATATTTT. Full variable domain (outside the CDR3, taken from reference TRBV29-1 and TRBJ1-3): SAVISQKPSRDICQRGTSLTIQCQVDSQVTMMFWYRQQPGQSLTLIATANQGSEATYESGFVIDKFPISRPNLTFSTLTVSNMSPEDSSIYLCSARQGNTIYFGEGSWLTVV.

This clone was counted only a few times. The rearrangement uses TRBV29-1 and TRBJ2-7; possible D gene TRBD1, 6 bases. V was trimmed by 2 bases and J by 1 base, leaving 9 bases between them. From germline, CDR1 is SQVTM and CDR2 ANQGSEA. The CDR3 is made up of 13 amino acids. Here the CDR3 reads CSVERQESYEQYF. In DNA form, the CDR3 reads TGCAGCGTTGAAAGACAGGAGTCCTACGAGCAGTACTTC.

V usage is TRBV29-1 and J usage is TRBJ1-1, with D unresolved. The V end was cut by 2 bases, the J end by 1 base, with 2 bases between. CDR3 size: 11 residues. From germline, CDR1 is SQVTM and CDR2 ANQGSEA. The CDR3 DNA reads TGCAGCGTTGAACAGAACACTGAAGCTTTCTTT. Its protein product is CSVEQNTEAFF.

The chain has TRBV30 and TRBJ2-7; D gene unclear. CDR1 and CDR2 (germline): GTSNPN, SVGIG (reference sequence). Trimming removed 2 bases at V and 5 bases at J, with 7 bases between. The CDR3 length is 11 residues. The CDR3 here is CAWSRRDEQYF. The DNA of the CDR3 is TGTGCCTGGAGTAGAAGGGACGAGCAGTACTTC. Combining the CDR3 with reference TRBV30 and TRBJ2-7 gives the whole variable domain SQTIHQWPATLVQPVGSPLSLECTVEGTSNPNLYWYRQAAGRGLQLLFYSVGIGQISSEVPQNLSASRPQDRQFILSSKKLLLSDSGFYLCAWSRRDEQYFGPGTRLTVT.

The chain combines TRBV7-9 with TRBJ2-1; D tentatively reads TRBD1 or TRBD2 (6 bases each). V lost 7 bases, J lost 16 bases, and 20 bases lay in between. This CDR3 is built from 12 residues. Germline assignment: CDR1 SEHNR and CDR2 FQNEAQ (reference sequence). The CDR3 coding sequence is TGTGCCAGCATGGCTGCCCGGGGGCCGACCTTCTTC. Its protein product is CASMAARGPTFF.

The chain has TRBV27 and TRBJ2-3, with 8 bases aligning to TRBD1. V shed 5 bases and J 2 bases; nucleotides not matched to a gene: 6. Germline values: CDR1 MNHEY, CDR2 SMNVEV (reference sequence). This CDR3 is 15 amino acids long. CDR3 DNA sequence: TGTGCCAGCAGTAGCAGGGGGCGGCCCACAGATACGCAGTATTTT. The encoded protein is CASSSRGRPTDTQYF.

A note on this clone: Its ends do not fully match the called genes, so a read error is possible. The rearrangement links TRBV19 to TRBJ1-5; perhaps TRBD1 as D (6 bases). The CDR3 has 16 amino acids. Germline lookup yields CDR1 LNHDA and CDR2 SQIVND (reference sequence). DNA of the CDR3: TGTGCCAGTAGTCCCGAGGACAGCCTTAGCGATCAGCCCCAGCATTTT. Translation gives CASSPEDSLSDQPQHF.

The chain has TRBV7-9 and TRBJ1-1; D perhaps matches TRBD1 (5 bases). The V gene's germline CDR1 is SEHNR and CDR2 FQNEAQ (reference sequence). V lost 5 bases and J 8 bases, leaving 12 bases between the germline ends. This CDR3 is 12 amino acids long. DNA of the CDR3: TGTGCCAGCAGCCAAGGGGAACCGGAAGCTTTCTTT. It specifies CASSQGEPEAFF. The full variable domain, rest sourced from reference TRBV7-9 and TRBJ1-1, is DTGVSQNPRHKITKRGQNVTFRCDPISEHNRLYWYRQTLGQGPEFLTYFQNEAQLEKSRLLSDRFSAERPKGSFSTLEIQRTEQGDSAMYLCASSQGEPEAFFGQGTRLTVV.

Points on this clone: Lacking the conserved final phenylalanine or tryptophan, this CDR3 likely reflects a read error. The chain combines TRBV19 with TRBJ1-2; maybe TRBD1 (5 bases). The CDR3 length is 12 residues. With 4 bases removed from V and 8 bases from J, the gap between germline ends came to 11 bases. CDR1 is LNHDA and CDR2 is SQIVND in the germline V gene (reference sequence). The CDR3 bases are TGTGCCAGTAGTACCGGGGGAGGAGGCTACACCTCC. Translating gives CASSTGGGGYTS.

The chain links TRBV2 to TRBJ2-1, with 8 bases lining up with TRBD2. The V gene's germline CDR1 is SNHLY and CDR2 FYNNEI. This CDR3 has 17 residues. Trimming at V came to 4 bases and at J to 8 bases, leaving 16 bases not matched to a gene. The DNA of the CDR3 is TGTGCCAGCAGTGGTGGGACCGGGACTAGGACTGTCGATGAGCAGTTCTTC. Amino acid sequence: CASSGGTGTRTVDEQFF.

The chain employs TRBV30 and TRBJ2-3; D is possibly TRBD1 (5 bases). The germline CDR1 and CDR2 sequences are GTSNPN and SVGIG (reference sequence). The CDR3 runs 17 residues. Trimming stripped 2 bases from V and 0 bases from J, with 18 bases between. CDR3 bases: TGTGCCTGGAGTCCCACCCAGGACACACATAGCACAGATACGCAGTATTTT. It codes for CAWSPTQDTHSTDTQYF.